This T cell receptor (beta chain) originates from a study of cytomegalovirus exposure and HLA in healthy donors. Study as a whole: The 120 validation repertoires, a later analysis reported, used the same platform as the approximately 670 repertoires from the first cohort. Broader study findings: Cytomegalovirus association was assigned to around 150 TCR beta chains. The tendency of first-cohort TCR clusters to co-occur in the roughly 130 validation repertoires was the finding of a later analysis.

As to this clone: Antigen unknown.

The table came from immunoSEQ multiplex PCR; TCRdb's copy has only in-frame clones and leaves some out. Among around 170,000 clones listed, around 85% were seen once. The donors belonged to the roughly 130-subject validation cohort, separate from the 666-subject first cohort. Germline V gene lookup returns CDR1 WNHNN and CDR2 SYGVQD (reference sequence). This CDR3 comprises 13 residues. Trimming removed 2 bases at V and 4 bases at J, with 9 bases between. Material for sequencing was PBMCs. This sequence originates from a man between 18 and 35 years old in good health and CMV-seropositive. The chain couples TRBV10-1 to TRBJ2-7; D remains ambiguous. The CDR3, as DNA: TGCGCCAGCAGTGAGAATCCTCTTTACGAGCAGTACTTC. Protein sequence: CASSENPLYEQYF.